This paragraph reports one TCR beta chain. This clonotype was detected many times. This receptor's antigen is unknown. Base qualities are not recorded, but no much larger clone differs from it by a single base. This entry belongs to a study of Graves' ophthalmopathy and Graves' hyperthyroidism (dated by TCRdb to the late 2010s). General notes on the study: Peripheral blood samples were taken at the time of initial diagnosis, before any treatment was given. TCR beta repertoire signatures were used to distinguish Graves' ophthalmopathy from Graves' hyperthyroidism and to predict progression to ophthalmopathy. In total, under 150 blood samples were TCR-sequenced: 43 ophthalmopathy, roughly 80 hyperthyroidism and about 17 hyperthyroidism-to-ophthalmopathy patients. To explore V-J signatures that separate ophthalmopathy from hyperthyroidism, a discovery set of approximately 100 patients was enrolled, consisting of 40 to 45 with ophthalmopathy and some 59 with stable hyperthyroidism. The independent validation cohort included 18 hyperthyroidism patients plus 17 patients who later progressed from hyperthyroidism to ophthalmopathy. In roughly six hyperthyroidism patients, the T-cell repertoires found in thyroid tissue were compared with those found in blood. Following sampling, methimazole starting at 30 mg daily was administered to hyperthyroidism patients, and high-dose intravenous methylprednisolone was administered to ophthalmopathy patients. The 100 or so discovery patients were divided at random into training and test sets in a 7:3 ratio.

TCR beta CDR3 regions were amplified from RNA transcripts for repertoire sequencing. HTBI primers and the Qiagen OneStep RT-PCR kit were used in a first-round RT-PCR, which was followed by a second-round multiplex PCR, size selection and purification. The libraries underwent paired-end sequencing with 100 bp reads on an Illumina HiSeq2000. On the study's bioinformatics: SOAPnuke was used to process the reads, throwing out any read that had adapters, had uncalled bases, had a mean Phred below 15, or lacked an exact constant-primer or identifier match. High-quality paired reads were merged with COPE v1.2.5. Each unique nucleotide sequence was treated as a clonotype, and MiTCR v1.1 was used to align the clonotypes to the IMGT TRB V, D and J references. Analysis was restricted to V-J combinations with a frequency above 0.0001, which covered 99.2% of repertoires. For each V-J combination, a TCR clonal expansion and chaos score was defined as F50 clonal expansion divided by the chaos observed in the TCRdist matrix. Welch's t-statistics and random forest were used to reduce the features to 10 to 15 V-J combinations, which were then used as input to a naive Bayes classifier. The Morisita-Horn index was used to measure how similar the thyroid and blood repertoires were. TCRdb trimmed public reads at Q25 via fastp, called clones via MiXCR and kept in-frame beta chains. Rows with a matching CDR3 protein are joined into one entry that keeps the most common DNA and genes. The authors' filters were not applied to this entry. Counted in this sample were roughly 610,000 distinct CDR3 sequences; 20% to 25% of them appeared once. The ten most abundant clones make up 7.1% of the sample.

The junction shows trimming of 1 base on V and 5 bases on J, plus 15 bases between the germline ends. Reading the germline V gene gives CDR1 SGHDN and CDR2 FVKESK. Including the terminal cysteine and phenylalanine, the CDR3 comprises 15 residues. This entry keeps only the CDR3 DNA: 45 bases, framed from base 1. Beyond this particular receptor, the publication reports: In validation, the model predicted ophthalmopathy progression with 55% to 71% sensitivity and approximately 78% specificity; fewer than 15 predicted patients were CT-confirmed with GO in a median of 6.5 months. In cross-validation, the 13-signature model distinguished ophthalmopathy from stable hyperthyroidism with nearly 90% sensitivity and about 81% specificity, while in the test set the corresponding values were about 80% and 75%. Sample size was not statistically predetermined, and group allocation was not concealed from the investigators. Most of the expanded thyroid clonotypes with a frequency above 0.001 were also detected in blood, and it was suggested that the thyroid immune response may be reflected by blood repertoires.

A patient counted as having stable hyperthyroidism if there was no progression to ophthalmopathy within 18 months of follow-up. Patients with hyperthyroidism were aged 18 to 65 years, had been newly diagnosed, and had a disease duration of less than 2 months. Patients with other autoimmune diseases, uncontrolled infections, pregnancy or lactation were excluded. Clinical symptoms, serum thyroxine, TRAb, thyroid ultrasound and orbital computed tomography formed the basis of the diagnosis. Ficoll-Paque density gradient centrifugation was used to isolate PBMCs from around 10 ml of fresh peripheral blood. Trizol reagent was used to extract the total RNA, and its quality was then checked on an Agilent 2100 Bioanalyzer.

The sequencing input was peripheral blood. This chain is built from TRBV14 and TRBJ2-7, and possibly TRBD2, on 5 matching bases. This TCR derives from a woman aged 18-35 years with stable Graves' hyperthyroidism. Some clones in this sample may be carry-over from other donors' samples. Donor details come from another sample of the same person, matched by shared clones. This receptor carries the CDR3 CASSQGGWSVDEQYF. The DNA is TGTGCCAGCAGCCAAGGAGGGTGGAGCGTGGACGAGCAGTACTTC.